These T cell receptor beta chains were read from a single sample in a study of blood T cells in healthy people across ages. TCRdb fed the 5' RACE reads into MiXCR, producing one record per CDR3 protein. This table has some 750,000 distinct CDR3 sequences, about a fifth appearing once. The sample taken for sequencing was blood. These TCRs come from a man in his 70s in good health. CDR3s include the opening cysteine and the closing phenylalanine or tryptophan. Not all rows give a size; the values are once, few, many and, for expanded clones, a class.

V,J,size,CDR3
TRBV6-5,TRBJ2-5,NA,CASRPGLAGQETQYF
TRBV20-1,TRBJ2-3,NA,CSARGSQGTTDTQYF
TRBV15,TRBJ2-3,NA,CATSRPRPTDTQYF
TRBV29-1,TRBJ1-2,few,CSVELKQGIPF
TRBV7-9,TRBJ2-3,many,CASRLGLLNTDTQYF
TRBV12-3/TRBV12-4,TRBJ1-2,many,CASGPTGSPNYGYTF
TRBV4-1,TRBJ2-5,NA,CASSQDHLAGLQETQYF
TRBV27,NA,NA,CASSPLKTGHYYEQYF
TRBV7-2,TRBJ2-5,NA,CASSLAGLLRETQYF
TRBV12-3/TRBV12-4,TRBJ1-1,few,CASSWGQGIAEAFF
TRBV12-3/TRBV12-4,TRBJ1-1,NA,CASSYPVGNTEAFF
TRBV28,TRBJ2-7,many,CASSHKWTSGNEQYF
TRBV12-3/TRBV12-4,TRBJ1-2,NA,CAATNQQVYGYTF
TRBV28,TRBJ1-6,few,CASSLSAGVPYNSPLHF
TRBV19,TRBJ1-3,few,CASSPTRTITGNTIYF
TRBV5-6,TRBJ2-1,few,CASSQASGPRVSEQFF
TRBV6-1,TRBJ2-7,many,CASDRGSSYEQYF
TRBV20-1,TRBJ1-1,NA,CSARIQGQGTTEAFF
TRBV7-8,TRBJ2-5,few,CASSPRTSIRTQYF
TRBV20-1,TRBJ2-7,few,CSARVDLSSYEQYF
TRBV19,TRBJ2-2,few,CASRSQGLYGELFF
TRBV28,TRBJ2-5,NA,CASRLVGAQETQYF
TRBV9,TRBJ1-5,few,CASSVSAGANQPQHF
TRBV7-2,TRBJ2-5,NA,CASSSPSRETQYF
TRBV5-1,TRBJ2-3,NA,CASSLVSLGTSTDTQYF
TRBV5-1,TRBJ2-5,many,CASSQQGALETQYF
TRBV20-1,TRBJ1-2,few,CSARDIDYGYTF
TRBV6-5,TRBJ1-3,NA,CASRPLGSGNTIYF
TRBV6-6,TRBJ1-2,NA,CASRGGQTYGYTF
TRBV20-1,TRBJ1-5,NA,CSAIYRDRGRQPQHF
TRBV15,TRBJ2-3,NA,CATSAMRDDHFF
TRBV14,TRBJ1-4,NA,CASSQDLGYNEKLFF
TRBV16,TRBJ1-2,few,CASTPMGLNYGYTF
TRBV2,TRBJ2-3,many,CASSRDRGTDTQYF
TRBV7-9,TRBJ2-3,many,CASSRTGGTDTQYF
TRBV6-5,TRBJ2-3,few,CASTVTRLADTQYF
TRBV7-9,TRBJ2-3,NA,CASSLERPDGTDTQYF
TRBV10-2,TRBJ2-5,few,CASSGGGGETQYF
TRBV21-1,TRBJ2-3,NA,CASSSSGAKRESPDTQYF
TRBV12-3/TRBV12-4,TRBJ1-1,few,CASNYWGNTEAFF
TRBV28,TRBJ2-3,NA,CASSTDGGTDTQYF
TRBV28,TRBJ1-2,few,CASSSQDGFYGYTF
TRBV19,TRBJ2-3,NA,CASSPGLAAQDTQYF
TRBV7-2,NA,NA,CASSPDRGFETQYF
TRBV14,TRBJ1-2,few,CASSQAFRGQDNYGYTF
TRBV20-1,TRBJ2-5,few,CSAPVAGGQKTQYF
TRBV18,TRBJ1-6,NA,CASSPNRALVSSYNSPLHF
TRBV5-1,TRBJ2-3,NA,CASSRTTLDTQYF
TRBV24-1,TRBJ1-1,few,CATSDFGFTAFF
TRBV10-3,TRBJ2-3,NA,CAINHRVGDTQYF
TRBV9,NA,NA,CASSARPQGYEQYF
TRBV5-1,TRBJ2-1,NA,CASSVDRGSDNEQFF
TRBV6-5,TRBJ2-5,few,CASSYSPGQQETQYF
TRBV20-1,TRBJ1-2,NA,CSARDRGQGLKGYTF
TRBV14,TRBJ1-5,NA,CASSQSRDQPQHF
TRBV20-1,TRBJ2-7,few,CSARATAASQDEQYF
TRBV29-1,TRBJ2-2,few,CSVAPSLAGELFF
TRBV7-9,TRBJ1-1,few,CASRRGDAAFF
TRBV7-9,TRBJ1-1,few,CASSVSRDREIAFF